These 24 T cell receptor beta chains were sequenced from one sample in a study of cytomegalovirus exposure and HLA in healthy donors. This PCR relied on a set of 60 Vbeta primers and 13 Jbeta primers. Only in-frame clones appear in the TCRdb table, and some are missing; sequencing was by immunoSEQ multiplex PCR. The sample totals about 200,000 clones. Sequencing was performed on PBMCs. Source of these receptors: a man younger than 40 in good health and CMV-seronegative.

The chain uses TRBV10-1 and TRBJ2-1, with TRBD2 matching over 9 bases. The length of the CDR3 is 14 residues. Germline trimming cut 4 bases from V and 8 bases from J; bases unmatched to any gene: 6. Germline V lookup: CDR1 WNHNN, CDR2 SYGVQD (reference sequence). DNA of the CDR3: TGCGCCAGCAGTGCAGCGGGAGGATCGGATGAGCAGTTCTTC. This codes for CASSAAGGSDEQFF.

This chain uses TRBV6-5 with TRBJ2-3; the D gene is possibly TRBD2 (5 bases). The CDR3 runs 16 residues. Germline V lookup: CDR1 MNHEY, CDR2 SVGAGI. Trimming removed 2 bases at V and 0 bases at J, with 12 bases between. The CDR3 spells CASSYEVATSTDTQYF. Written as DNA, the CDR3 is TGTGCCAGCAGTTACGAAGTAGCGACTAGCACAGATACGCAGTATTTT.

The V call is TRBV7-9, the J call TRBJ1-6; D is unresolved. V gave up 8 bases and J gave up 0 bases, with 14 bases separating them. From germline, CDR1 is SEHNR and CDR2 FQNEAQ (reference sequence). The CDR3 covers 16 residues. Written as DNA, the CDR3 is TGTGCCAGCTCGACCAGGCTGAGCTCCTATAATTCACCCCTCCACTTT. As protein: CASSTRLSSYNSPLHF.

The chain has TRBV7-2 and TRBJ1-2, with 8 bases matching TRBD1. V dropped 4 bases and J dropped 3; count of bases not matched to a gene: 16. This CDR3 is 18 amino acids long. Germline V gene lookup returns CDR1 SGHTA and CDR2 FQGNSA. In DNA form, the CDR3 reads TGTGCCAGCAGCTCCCGCGGACCAGGGGGCTATGCGGACTATGGCTACACCTTC. Encoded protein: CASSSRGPGGYADYGYTF. The variable domain in full, with the rest retrieved from reference TRBV7-2 and TRBJ1-2, is GAGVSQSPSNKVTEKGKDVELRCDPISGHTALYWYRQSLGQGLEFLIYFQGNSAPDKSGLPSDRFSAERTGGSVSTLTIQRTQQEDSAVYLCASSSRGPGGYADYGYTFGSGTRLTVV.

The J gene is TRBJ2-7, the V gene TRBV7-9; the match to TRBD1 covers 7 bases. The germline gives CDR1 SEHNR, CDR2 FQNEAQ (reference sequence). The CDR3 has 14 amino acids. V was pared by 2 bases and J by 3 bases, with 4 bases of the junction left unmatched. The DNA for the CDR3 is TGTGCCAGCAGCTTAACCCAGGGGGTCTACGAGCAGTACTTC. Its protein product is CASSLTQGVYEQYF. Looking up the rest from reference TRBV7-9 and TRBJ2-7 gives the full variable domain: DTGVSQNPRHKITKRGQNVTFRCDPISEHNRLYWYRQTLGQGPEFLTYFQNEAQLEKSRLLSDRFSAERPKGSFSTLEIQRTEQGDSAMYLCASSLTQGVYEQYFGPGTRLTVT.

The genes are TRBV5-1 and TRBJ1-4, with 7 bases fitting TRBD1. The length of the CDR3 is 16 residues. V gave up 5 bases and J gave up 7 bases; unmatched junction bases: 14. Germline values: CDR1 SGHRS, CDR2 YFSETQ. The CDR3 loop is CASRKSPSGGGEKLFF. In DNA, the CDR3 is TGCGCCAGCAGAAAGTCTCCTTCAGGGGGAGGTGAAAAACTGTTTTTT.

The chain links TRBV11-1 to TRBJ2-7; unclear D gene. The CDR3 totals 14 residues. The V end was cut by 3 bases, the J end by 4 bases, with 13 bases between. Germline CDR1 reads SGHAT; CDR2 reads FQDESV (reference sequence). The CDR3: CASSLLHTGYEQYF. The DNA of the CDR3 is TGTGCCAGCAGCTTGCTTCACACGGGTTACGAGCAGTACTTC. Drawing the rest from reference TRBV11-1 and TRBJ2-7, the complete variable domain is EAEVAQSPRYKITEKSQAVAFWCDPISGHATLYWYRQILGQGPELLVQFQDESVVDDSQLPKDRFSAERLKGVDSTLKIQPAELGDSAMYLCASSLLHTGYEQYFGPGTRLTVT.

This chain joins TRBV14 and TRBJ2-5, with TRBD1 as a possible D gene (5 bases). Trimming pared 5 bases from V and 4 bases from J, leaving 11 bases between. From germline, CDR1 is SGHDN and CDR2 FVKESK. The CDR3 runs 13 residues. The CDR3 sequence: CASSRGWGETQYF. CDR3 in DNA: TGTGCCAGCAGCAGGGGTTGGGGAGAGACCCAGTACTTC.

The CDR3 coding sequence is TGTGCCAGCAGTCCTTTGGACAGGGGAAGCTCTGGAAACACCATATATTTT. Its translation is CASSPLDRGSSGNTIYF. The V gene is TRBV9, the J gene TRBJ1-3; 9 bases map to TRBD1. This CDR3 comprises 17 residues. J lost 0 bases, V lost 5 bases, and 9 bases had no gene match. Germline V lookup: CDR1 SGDLS, CDR2 YYNGEE.

The chain recombines TRBV28 with TRBJ1-6; TRBD1 is a possible D gene (5 bases). The ends were cut back, 7 bases at V and 5 bases at J, with 12 bases in the middle. CDR3 length: 14 residues. CDR1 is MDHEN and CDR2 is SYDVKM in the germline V gene. The CDR3 loop is CASTHRQNNSPLHF. DNA for the CDR3: TGTGCCAGCACCCATCGACAGAATAATTCACCCCTCCACTTT. Full variable domain (remainder filled in from reference TRBV28 and TRBJ1-6): DVKVTQSSRYLVKRTGEKVFLECVQDMDHENMFWYRQDPGLGLRLIYFSYDVKMKEKGDIPEGYSVSREKKERFSLILESASTNQTSMYLCASTHRQNNSPLHFGNGTRLTVT.

The chain carries TRBV7-8 and TRBJ1-1; 11 bases are a match to TRBD1. This CDR3 spans 16 amino acids. V lost 5 bases to trimming and J lost 0 bases; unmatched junction nucleotides: 5. Germline V gene sequence: CDR1 SGHVS, CDR2 FQNEAQ. The CDR3 sequence: CASSPRTGGMNTEAFF. As DNA, the CDR3 is TGTGCCAGCAGCCCGCGGACAGGGGGCATGAACACTGAAGCTTTCTTT.

The rearrangement uses TRBV2 and TRBJ2-7; 10 nucleotides agree with TRBD2. V shed 2 bases and J 7 bases; nucleotides not matched to a gene: 5. The CDR3 has 14 residues. CDR1 and CDR2 from the germline V gene are SNHLY and FYNNEI. The CDR3 loop is CASSELAGVEEQYF. As DNA, the CDR3 is TGTGCCAGCAGTGAACTAGCGGGAGTTGAAGAGCAGTACTTC. The variable domain in full, completed from reference TRBV2 and TRBJ2-7, reads EPEVTQTPSHQVTQMGQEVILRCVPISNHLYFYWYRQILGQKVEFLVSFYNNEISEKSEIFDDQFSVERPDGSNFTLKIRSTKLEDSAMYFCASSELAGVEEQYFGPGTRLTVT.

The chain couples TRBV11-2 to TRBJ1-2; weak D call: TRBD1 (6 bases). Per the germline V gene, CDR1 is SGHAT and CDR2 is FQNNGV. This CDR3 has 16 amino acids. Between the trimmed V and J ends, which lost 0 bases and 4 bases, there was a span of 15 bases. CDR3 nucleotide sequence: TGTGCCAGCAGCTTAGAGGTCGGACAGCGCAGCTATGGCTACACCTTC. Its protein product is CASSLEVGQRSYGYTF.

The chain recombines TRBV5-1 with TRBJ2-1; 8 nucleotides agree with TRBD2. There are 14 residues in the CDR3. Trimming at V came to 0 bases and at J to 7 bases, leaving 3 bases not matched to a gene. The germline gives CDR1 SGHRS, CDR2 YFSETQ. The CDR3 sequence is CASSLALAGNEQFF. For the CDR3, the DNA is TGCGCCAGCAGCTTGGCTTTAGCGGGGAATGAGCAGTTCTTC. The whole variable domain, remainder taken from reference TRBV5-1 and TRBJ2-1, is KAGVTQTPRYLIKTRGQQVTLSCSPISGHRSVSWYQQTPGQGLQFLFEYFSETQRNKGNFPGRFSGRQFSNSRSEMNVSTLELGDSALYLCASSLALAGNEQFFGPGTRLTVL.

The chain recombines TRBV4-1 with TRBJ2-7, with TRBD2 as a possible D gene (5 bases). This CDR3 contains 14 residues. Germline assignment: CDR1 MGHRA and CDR2 YSYEKL. Deletions cut 2 bases from V and 2 bases from J, with 10 bases between. The CDR3 DNA follows: TGCGCCAGCAGCCAAAGCCCGGGGACCTACGAGCAGTACTTC. This gives the protein CASSQSPGTYEQYF.

CDR3 nucleotide sequence: TGTGCCAGTAGTAGGGGAGGGGGTACCAATCAGCCCCAGCATTTT. This gives the protein CASSRGGGTNQPQHF. The gene calls are TRBV19 and TRBJ1-5; perhaps TRBD1 as D (6 bases). The germline CDR1 and CDR2 sequences are LNHDA and SQIVND (reference sequence). V was clipped by 4 bases and J by 3 bases, with 13 bases between them. The CDR3 is 15 residues long. Full variable domain (remainder filled in from reference TRBV19 and TRBJ1-5): DGGITQSPKYLFRKEGQNVTLSCEQNLNHDAMYWYRQDPGQGLRLIYYSQIVNDFQKGDIAEGYSVSREKKESFPLTVTSAQKNPTAFYLCASSRGGGTNQPQHFGDGTRLSIL.

The V and J genes are TRBV18 and TRBJ2-7, with 10 positions matching TRBD1. The CDR3 is made up of 14 amino acids. Germline V gene data show CDR1 as KGHSH and CDR2 as LQKENI. With 3 bases clipped from V and 5 bases from J, the junction kept 4 bases outside the gene matches. The CDR3 sequence: CASSPGQGFHEQYF. CDR3 DNA sequence: TGTGCCAGCTCACCGGGACAGGGGTTCCACGAGCAGTACTTC.

The V call is TRBV6-6, the J call TRBJ1-5; tentative D call: TRBD1 (6 bases). Deletions cut 7 bases from V and 3 bases from J, with 16 bases between. CDR1 MNHNY and CDR2 SVGAGI come from the germline V gene (reference sequence). CDR3 size: 15 residues. CDR3 DNA sequence: TGTGCCAGCACCCCATTAGGACAGTACAATCAGCCCCAGCATTTT. It encodes CASTPLGQYNQPQHF.

The V gene is TRBV18, the J gene TRBJ2-1; tentative D call: TRBD1 (6 bases). The V gene's germline CDR1 is KGHSH and CDR2 LQKENI. The germline V and J ends were trimmed by 3 bases and 9 bases, with 15 bases remaining between them. This CDR3 contains 14 residues. The DNA of the CDR3 is TGTGCCAGCTCACCTGGACAGCGGAAACTTGAGCAGTTCTTC. Translating gives CASSPGQRKLEQFF.

This chain links TRBV5-1 with TRBJ2-7, with D possibly matching TRBD2 (5 bases). Trimming removed 4 bases from V and 6 bases from J, with 20 bases in between. Germline CDR1 and CDR2: SGHRS and YFSETQ. The CDR3 contains 15 residues. The chain's CDR3 is CASSNKPDYSGEQYF. The CDR3 coding sequence is TGCGCCAGCAGCAACAAGCCCGACTACTCGGGCGAGCAGTACTTC.

This chain joins TRBV18 and TRBJ2-7; TRBD1 matches 9 bases. With V trimmed by 5 bases and J by 4 bases, 9 bases remained unmatched. The CDR3 runs to 15 residues. Germline assignment: CDR1 KGHSH and CDR2 LQKENI. The CDR3 is CASSATEGQGYEQYF. Written as DNA, the CDR3 is TGTGCCAGCTCAGCCACCGAGGGACAGGGATACGAGCAGTACTTC. The whole variable domain, remainder taken from reference TRBV18 and TRBJ2-7, is NAGVMQNPRHLVRRRGQEARLRCSPMKGHSHVYWYRQLPEEGLKFMVYLQKENIIDESGMPKERFSAEFPKEGPSILRIQQVVRGDSAAYFCASSATEGQGYEQYFGPGTRLTVT.

This chain links TRBV6-1 with TRBJ1-2, with 10 bases fitting TRBD1. The germline V gene has CDR1 MNHNS and CDR2 SASEGT. The CDR3 sequence is 15 residues long. With V trimmed by 4 bases and J by 5 bases, 7 bases remained unmatched. CDR3 protein: CASSAAWTGGYGYTF. CDR3 DNA sequence: TGTGCCAGCAGTGCGGCCTGGACAGGGGGGTATGGCTACACCTTC.

The rearrangement links TRBV30 to TRBJ2-3, with D possibly being TRBD1 (5 bases). CDR1 and CDR2 (germline): GTSNPN, SVGIG (reference sequence). CDR3 length: 15 amino acids. V lost 1 base to trimming and J lost 2 bases, with 13 bases between them. CDR3 DNA sequence: TGTGCCTGGAGTGGGGGCCTAAGAAACACAGATACGCAGTATTTT. Translated, it gives CAWSGGLRNTDTQYF.

The V gene is TRBV4-3, the J gene TRBJ2-2; tentatively, D is TRBD1 (6 bases). Germline CDR1 reads LGHNA; CDR2 reads YSLEER. The CDR3 is made up of 18 amino acids. V was cut by 0 bases and J by 2 bases, with 16 bases left in between. Written as DNA, the CDR3 is TGCGCCAGCAGCCAAGAGCAACGGGACACGTTTAACACCGGGGAGCTGTTTTTT. Translated, it gives CASSQEQRDTFNTGELFF.